The 17 T cell receptor beta chains presented below share a single source sample, sequenced in a study of blood T cell repertoires in COVID-19 (dated by TCRdb to 2020 to 2022). Libraries were built with the immunoSEQ multiplex PCR assay. In TCRdb, the immuneACCESS table is reduced to in-frame sequences with V and J assigned. These tables do not hold every clone; where another copy was compared, an unresolved V gene accounts for under half, and the others remain unexplained. Counted in this sample were about 190,000 clones; roughly 86% of them appeared once. About 26% of the sample lies in the top ten. The sample taken for sequencing was PBMCs or T cells enriched from blood (not recorded which). The receptors derive from a middle-aged woman in a cohort exposed to, infected with or recovered from COVID-19 (not recorded which).

The chain carries TRBV5-1 and TRBJ1-6, with 8 nucleotides matching TRBD1. Germline V gene lookup returns CDR1 SGHRS and CDR2 YFSETQ. CDR3 length equals 14 residues. Trimming cost V 4 bases and J 9 bases; bases outside gene matches: 6. CDR3 loop: CASSATGDGSPLHF. CDR3 bases: TGCGCCAGCAGCGCGACAGGGGACGGTTCACCCCTCCACTTT.

The chain carries TRBV7-9 and TRBJ1-1, with 8 bases matching TRBD1. Germline loops: CDR1 SEHNR, CDR2 FQNEAQ (reference sequence). J gave up 8 bases and V 4 bases, and 3 bases lay outside the gene matches. This CDR3 region has 12 residues. The CDR3 nucleotides are TGTGCCAGCAGCTCTCGGACAGGGGAAGCTTTCTTT. Amino acids: CASSSRTGEAFF.

This chain connects TRBV11-2 to TRBJ1-1; 8 positions agree with TRBD1. CDR3 length: 12 residues. Germline loops: CDR1 SGHAT, CDR2 FQNNGV. With 5 bases clipped from V and 10 bases from J, the junction kept 6 bases outside the gene matches. CDR3 sequence: CASSRTGLGAFF. The CDR3 region has the DNA TGTGCCAGCAGCCGGACAGGGCTGGGAGCTTTCTTT.

V usage is TRBV7-6 and J usage is TRBJ2-7; TRBD2 is a possible D gene (6 bases). Germline V gene data show CDR1 as SGHVS and CDR2 as FNYEAQ. The CDR3 runs to 12 residues. V lost 4 bases and J 7 bases, leaving 11 bases between the germline ends. The DNA of the CDR3 is TGTGCCAGCAGCTCCCTCCGGGGGGAGCAGTACTTC. Amino acids: CASSSLRGEQYF.

The sample holds a few counts of this clone. The chain is built from TRBV11-3 and TRBJ1-6; 7 nucleotides match TRBD1. Germline loops: CDR1 SGHNT, CDR2 YENEEA. The CDR3 loop spans 15 amino acids. J gave up 9 bases and V 1 base, and 6 bases lay outside the gene matches. CDR3 DNA sequence: TGTGCCAGCAGCTTAGTCGGACAGGCTCGTTCACCCCTCCACTTT. Translation: CASSLVGQARSPLHF.

This chain uses TRBV19 with TRBJ1-1; D may be TRBD1 (6 bases). Trimming shortened V by 5 bases and J by 1 base, and 14 bases separated the two germline ends. The CDR3 contains 15 residues. The germline gives CDR1 LNHDA, CDR2 SQIVND (reference sequence). CDR3 in amino acids: CASSPVAGANTEAFF. The CDR3, as DNA: TGTGCCAGTAGTCCGGTCGCGGGGGCGAACACTGAAGCTTTCTTT.

This chain joins TRBV28 and TRBJ1-5; 8 bases map to TRBD1. Germline lookup yields CDR1 MDHEN and CDR2 SYDVKM. V shed 6 bases, J shed 4 bases, and the junction held 5 bases outside the gene matches. The CDR3 loop spans 14 amino acids. CDR3 residues: CASSTGGWNQPQHF. DNA for the CDR3: TGTGCCAGCAGCACAGGGGGGTGGAATCAGCCCCAGCATTTT. The full variable domain, in which reference TRBV28 and TRBJ1-5 provide the parts outside the CDR3, is DVKVTQSSRYLVKRTGEKVFLECVQDMDHENMFWYRQDPGLGLRLIYFSYDVKMKEKGDIPEGYSVSREKKERFSLILESASTNQTSMYLCASSTGGWNQPQHFGDGTRLSIL.

The V call is TRBV28, the J call TRBJ1-2; D is unresolved. Germline-derived CDR1 and CDR2 are MDHEN and SYDVKM. CDR3 length equals 12 residues. Trimming pared 8 bases from V and 5 bases from J, leaving 12 bases between. Written as DNA, the CDR3 is TGTGCCAGCGGGCTCGTCAGGTATGGCTACACCTTC. As protein: CASGLVRYGYTF.

CDR3 loop: CASSTPTSGSGYEQYF. CDR3 DNA sequence: TGCGCCAGCAGTACCCCGACTAGCGGGAGTGGCTACGAGCAGTACTTC. The rearrangement links TRBV10-1 to TRBJ2-7; TRBD2 matches 12 bases. CDR3 length: 16 residues. In germline, CDR1 is WNHNN, CDR2 SYGVQD (reference sequence). The V gene end was trimmed by 5 bases and the J gene end by 3 bases; junction bases not matched to a gene: 8.

Only one count was recorded for this clone. The chain is built from TRBV20-1 and TRBJ1-1, with 7 positions matching TRBD1. Germline lookup yields CDR1 DFQATT and CDR2 SNEGSKA (reference sequence). Trimming at V came to 7 bases and at J to 8 bases, leaving 4 bases not matched to a gene. The length of the CDR3 is 10 residues. The CDR3 nucleotides are TGCAGTGTTGTACAGGGGGAAGCTTTCTTT. It is translated as CSVVQGEAFF.

V is TRBV7-9 and J is TRBJ1-1; D not resolved. The CDR3 extends over 14 amino acids. Per the germline V gene, CDR1 is SEHNR and CDR2 is FQNEAQ (reference sequence). V was trimmed by 1 base and J by 5 bases, leaving 11 bases between them. The DNA for the CDR3 is TGTGCCAGCAGCTTAGGAATCACGGGGACTGAAGCTTTCTTT. It specifies CASSLGITGTEAFF.

This rearrangement joins TRBV4-2 to TRBJ1-2; D unresolved. Germline-derived CDR1 and CDR2 are LGHNA and YNFKEQ. V lost 1 base and J lost 7, with 13 bases in between. This CDR3 contains 14 residues. This CDR3 reads CASSQGTRYSGYTF. The DNA of the CDR3 is TGTGCCAGCAGCCAAGGAACTCGGTATAGTGGCTACACCTTC.

The chain combines TRBV27 with TRBJ1-2; 9 bases line up with TRBD1. Germline values: CDR1 MNHEY, CDR2 SMNVEV (reference sequence). V lost 2 bases, J lost 0 bases, and 7 bases stayed unmatched. The CDR3 is 17 amino acids. DNA of the CDR3: TGTGCCAGCAGTTTAACGGGACAGGGAGTTTCTAACTATGGCTACACCTTC. Encoded protein: CASSLTGQGVSNYGYTF.

The chain carries TRBV6-1 and TRBJ2-5, with 9 bases that match TRBD1. The CDR3 spans 15 residues. The V gene's germline CDR1 is MNHNS and CDR2 SASEGT. Trimming removed 0 bases from V and 4 bases from J; junction bases left unmatched: 3. CDR3 protein: CASSEATGGAETQYF. The CDR3 DNA is TGTGCCAGCAGTGAAGCTACAGGGGGCGCAGAGACCCAGTACTTC.

The chain has TRBV24-1 and TRBJ1-2; D uncertain. Trimming pared 6 bases from V and 11 bases from J, leaving 12 bases between. Germline V gives CDR1 KGHDR, CDR2 SFDVKD. The CDR3 has 11 amino acids. This CDR3 reads CATSTPVPYTF. The CDR3 region has the DNA TGTGCCACCAGTACCCCAGTTCCTTACACCTTC.

Here the CDR3 reads CASSIWAANVNPFSGNTIYF. The CDR3 DNA reads as TGTGCCAGTAGTATTTGGGCTGCGAACGTCAACCCCTTCTCTGGAAACACCATATATTTT. The chain couples TRBV19 to TRBJ1-3; D gene ambiguous. Germline V CDR1 and CDR2: LNHDA, SQIVND (reference sequence). The V gene lost 3 bases and the J gene lost 0 bases, with 24 bases spanning the gap. This CDR3 comprises 20 residues.

CDR3 in DNA: TGTGCCAGTAGTGTAGGACTAGCGGGGACCCAGTACTTC. Translated: CASSVGLAGTQYF. The rearrangement links TRBV19 to TRBJ2-5; 11 nucleotides line up with TRBD2. Germline CDR1 reads LNHDA; CDR2 reads SQIVND (reference sequence). There are 13 residues in the CDR3. V shed 5 bases, J shed 7 bases, and the junction held 3 bases outside the gene matches. Using reference TRBV19 and TRBJ2-5 for the parts outside the CDR3, the full variable domain is DGGITQSPKYLFRKEGQNVTLSCEQNLNHDAMYWYRQDPGQGLRLIYYSQIVNDFQKGDIAEGYSVSREKKESFPLTVTSAQKNPTAFYLCASSVGLAGTQYFGPGTRLLVL.